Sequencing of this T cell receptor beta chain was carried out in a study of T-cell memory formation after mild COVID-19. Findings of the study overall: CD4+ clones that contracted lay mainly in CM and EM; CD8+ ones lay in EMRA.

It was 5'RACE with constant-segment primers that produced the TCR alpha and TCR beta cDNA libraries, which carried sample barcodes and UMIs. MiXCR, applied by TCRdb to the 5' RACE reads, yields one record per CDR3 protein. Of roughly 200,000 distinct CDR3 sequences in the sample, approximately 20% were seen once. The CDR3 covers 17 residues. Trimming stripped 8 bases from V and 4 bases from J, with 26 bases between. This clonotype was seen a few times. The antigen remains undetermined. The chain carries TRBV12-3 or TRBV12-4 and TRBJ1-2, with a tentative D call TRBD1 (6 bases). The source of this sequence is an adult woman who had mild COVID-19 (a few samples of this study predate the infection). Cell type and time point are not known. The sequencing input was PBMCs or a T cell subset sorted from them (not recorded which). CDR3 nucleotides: TGTGCCAGCTGCCCTTACCCGACAGGCATAAACCTCTATGGCTACACCTTC. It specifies CASCPYPTGINLYGYTF.